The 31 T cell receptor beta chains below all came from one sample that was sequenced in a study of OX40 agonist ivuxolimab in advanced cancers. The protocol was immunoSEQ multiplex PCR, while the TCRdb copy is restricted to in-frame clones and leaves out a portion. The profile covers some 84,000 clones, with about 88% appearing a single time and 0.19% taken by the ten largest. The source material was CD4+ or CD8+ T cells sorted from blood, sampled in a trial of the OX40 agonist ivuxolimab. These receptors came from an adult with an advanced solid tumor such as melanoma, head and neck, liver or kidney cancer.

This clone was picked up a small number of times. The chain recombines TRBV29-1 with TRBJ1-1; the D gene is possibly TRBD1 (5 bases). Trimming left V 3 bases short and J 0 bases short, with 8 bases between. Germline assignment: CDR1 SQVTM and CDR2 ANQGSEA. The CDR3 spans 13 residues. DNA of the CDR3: TGCAGCGTTGAGTGGGGGATGAACACTGAAGCTTTCTTT. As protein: CSVEWGMNTEAFF.

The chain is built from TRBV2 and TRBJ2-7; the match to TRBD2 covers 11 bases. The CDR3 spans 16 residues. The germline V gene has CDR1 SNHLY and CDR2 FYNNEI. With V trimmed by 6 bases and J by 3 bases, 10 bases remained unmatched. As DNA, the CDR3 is TGTGCCAGCAGAGATCCACCGGGACTAGCGGACTACGAGCAGTACTTC. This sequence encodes CASRDPPGLADYEQYF.

The CDR3 nucleotides are TGTGCCAGCAGCTTGGGGACAATCCAGAATGGCTACACCTTC. Amino acid sequence: CASSLGTIQNGYTF. This chain links TRBV5-4 with TRBJ1-2, with D tentatively TRBD1 (5 bases). CDR1 is SGHNT and CDR2 is YYREEE in the germline V gene (reference sequence). V shed 0 bases and J shed 6 bases, with 12 bases lying between them. The CDR3 runs 14 residues.

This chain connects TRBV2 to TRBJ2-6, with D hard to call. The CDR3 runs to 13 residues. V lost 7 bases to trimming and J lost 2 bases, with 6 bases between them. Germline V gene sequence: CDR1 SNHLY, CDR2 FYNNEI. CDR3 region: CASTMPGANVLTF. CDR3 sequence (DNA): TGTGCCAGCACCATGCCTGGGGCCAACGTCCTGACTTTC.

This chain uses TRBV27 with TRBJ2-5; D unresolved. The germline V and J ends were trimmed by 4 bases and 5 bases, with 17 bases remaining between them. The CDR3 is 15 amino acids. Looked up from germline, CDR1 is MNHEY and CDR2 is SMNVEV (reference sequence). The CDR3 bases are TGTGCCAGCAGTTCCCGGCCCCAGGATTGGGAGACCCAGTACTTC. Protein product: CASSSRPQDWETQYF.

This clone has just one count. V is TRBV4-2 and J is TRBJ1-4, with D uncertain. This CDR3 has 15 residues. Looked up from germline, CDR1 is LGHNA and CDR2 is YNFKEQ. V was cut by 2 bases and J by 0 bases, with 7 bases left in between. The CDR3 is CASSQTGATNEKLFF. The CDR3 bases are TGTGCCAGCAGCCAAACGGGCGCAACTAATGAAAAACTGTTTTTT.

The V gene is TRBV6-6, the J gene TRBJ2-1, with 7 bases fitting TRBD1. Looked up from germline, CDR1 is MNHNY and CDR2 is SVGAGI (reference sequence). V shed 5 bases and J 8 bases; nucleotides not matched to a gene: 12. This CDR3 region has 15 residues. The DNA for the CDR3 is TGTGCCAGCAGTCGGCAGGGGGAGAACGGCGATGAGCAGTTCTTC. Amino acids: CASSRQGENGDEQFF.

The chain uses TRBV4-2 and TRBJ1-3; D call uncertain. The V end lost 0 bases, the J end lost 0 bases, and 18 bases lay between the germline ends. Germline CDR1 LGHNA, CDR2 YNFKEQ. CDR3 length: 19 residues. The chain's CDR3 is CASSQDKGLPRPSGNTIYF. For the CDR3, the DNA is TGTGCCAGCAGCCAAGATAAGGGCCTTCCGAGACCCTCTGGAAACACCATATATTTT.

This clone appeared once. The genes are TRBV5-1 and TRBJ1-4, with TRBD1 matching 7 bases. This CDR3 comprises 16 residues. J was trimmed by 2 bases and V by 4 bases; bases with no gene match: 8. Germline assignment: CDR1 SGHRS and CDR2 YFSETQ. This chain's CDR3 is CASSPQGGWTNEKLFF. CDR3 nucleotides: TGCGCCAGCAGCCCGCAGGGGGGATGGACTAATGAAAAACTGTTTTTT.

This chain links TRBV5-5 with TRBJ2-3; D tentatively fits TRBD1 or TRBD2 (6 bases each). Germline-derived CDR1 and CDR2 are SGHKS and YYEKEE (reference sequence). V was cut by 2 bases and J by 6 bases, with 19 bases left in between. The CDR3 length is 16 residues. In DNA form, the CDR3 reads TGTGCCAGCAGCTTTCGGGCGGCAGTAGGGGGGGATACGCAGTATTTT. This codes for CASSFRAAVGGDTQYF.

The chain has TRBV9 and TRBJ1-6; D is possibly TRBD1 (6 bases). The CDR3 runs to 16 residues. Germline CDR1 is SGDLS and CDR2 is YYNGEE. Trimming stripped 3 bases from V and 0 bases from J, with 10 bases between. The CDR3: CASSARGSSYNSPLHF. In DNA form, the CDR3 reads TGTGCCAGCAGCGCGAGGGGGAGCTCCTATAATTCACCCCTCCACTTT.

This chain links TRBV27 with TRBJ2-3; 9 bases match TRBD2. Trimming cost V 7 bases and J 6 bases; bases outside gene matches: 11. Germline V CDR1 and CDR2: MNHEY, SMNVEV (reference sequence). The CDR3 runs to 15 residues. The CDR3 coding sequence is TGTGCCAGCACATTAGCGGGAGCACCCCGGGATACGCAGTATTTT. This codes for CASTLAGAPRDTQYF.

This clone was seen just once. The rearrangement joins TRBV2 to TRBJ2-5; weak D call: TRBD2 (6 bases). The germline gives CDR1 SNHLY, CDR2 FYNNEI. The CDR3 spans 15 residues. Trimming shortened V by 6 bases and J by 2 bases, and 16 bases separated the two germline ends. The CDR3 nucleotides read TGTGCCAGCAGCGCTCTCCGGGACTGGCAAGAGACCCAGTACTTC. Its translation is CASSALRDWQETQYF.

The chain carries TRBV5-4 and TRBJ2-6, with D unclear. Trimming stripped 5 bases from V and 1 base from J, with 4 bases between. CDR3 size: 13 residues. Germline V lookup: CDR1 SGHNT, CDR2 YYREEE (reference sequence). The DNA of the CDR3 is TGTGCCAGCAGTTTTTCTGGGGCCAACGTCCTGACTTTC. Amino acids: CASSFSGANVLTF.

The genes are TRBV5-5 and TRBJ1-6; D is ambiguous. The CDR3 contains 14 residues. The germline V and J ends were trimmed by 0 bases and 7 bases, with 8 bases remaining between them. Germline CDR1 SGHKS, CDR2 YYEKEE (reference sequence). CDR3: CASSLEQRNSPLHF. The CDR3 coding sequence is TGTGCCAGCAGCTTGGAACAGCGAAATTCACCCCTCCACTTT. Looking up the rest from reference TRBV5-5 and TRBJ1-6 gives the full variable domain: DAGVTQSPTHLIKTRGQQVTLRCSPISGHKSVSWYQQVLGQGPQFIFQYYEKEERGRGNFPDRFSARQFPNYSSELNVNALLLGDSALYLCASSLEQRNSPLHFGNGTRLTVT.

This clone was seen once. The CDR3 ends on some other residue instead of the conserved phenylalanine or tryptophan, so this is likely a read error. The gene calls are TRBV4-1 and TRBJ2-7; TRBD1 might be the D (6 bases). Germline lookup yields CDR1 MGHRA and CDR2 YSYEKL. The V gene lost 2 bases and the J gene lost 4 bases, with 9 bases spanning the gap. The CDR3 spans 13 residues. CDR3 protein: CASSQLTGYEQYI. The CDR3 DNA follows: TGCGCCAGCAGCCAACTAACAGGGTACGAGCAGTACATC.

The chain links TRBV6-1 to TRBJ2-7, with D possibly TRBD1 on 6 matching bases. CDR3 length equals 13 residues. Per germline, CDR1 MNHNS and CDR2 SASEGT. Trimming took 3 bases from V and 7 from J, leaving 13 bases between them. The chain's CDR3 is CASSENRAREQYF. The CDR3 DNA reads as TGTGCCAGCAGTGAGAACAGGGCTCGGGAGCAGTACTTC.

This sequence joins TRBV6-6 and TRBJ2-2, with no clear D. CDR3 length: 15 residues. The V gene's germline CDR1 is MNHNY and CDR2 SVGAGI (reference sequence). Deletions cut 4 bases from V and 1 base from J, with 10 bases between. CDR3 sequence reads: CASSFFGQNTGELFF. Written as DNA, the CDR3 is TGTGCCAGCAGTTTTTTCGGGCAGAACACCGGGGAGCTGTTTTTT.

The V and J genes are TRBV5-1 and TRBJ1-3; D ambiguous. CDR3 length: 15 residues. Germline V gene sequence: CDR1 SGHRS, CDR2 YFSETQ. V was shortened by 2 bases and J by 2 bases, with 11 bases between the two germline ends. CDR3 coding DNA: TGCGCCAGCAGCTTATCGGGCCCCGCTGGAAACACCATATATTTT. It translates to CASSLSGPAGNTIYF.

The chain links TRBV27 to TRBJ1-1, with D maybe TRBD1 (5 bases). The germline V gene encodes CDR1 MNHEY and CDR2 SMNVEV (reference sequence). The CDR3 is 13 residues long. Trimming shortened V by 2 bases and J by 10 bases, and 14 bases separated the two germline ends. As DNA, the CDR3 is TGTGCCAGCAGTTTAGCCGAGGGGATAGGAGCTTTCTTT. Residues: CASSLAEGIGAFF.

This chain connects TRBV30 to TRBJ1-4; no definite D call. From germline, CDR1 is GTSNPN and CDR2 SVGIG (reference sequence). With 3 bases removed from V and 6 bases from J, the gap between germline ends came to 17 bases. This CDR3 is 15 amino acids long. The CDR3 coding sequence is TGTGCCTGGAGGCGGGGTCAGTACCCGGATGAAAAACTGTTTTTT. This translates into CAWRRGQYPDEKLFF.

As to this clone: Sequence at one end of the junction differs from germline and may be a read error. This CDR3 is CAGSLNRGSYEQYF. For the CDR3, the DNA is TGTGCCGGCAGTTTAAACAGGGGCTCCTACGAGCAGTACTTC. The chain links TRBV27 to TRBJ2-7; 7 bases are a match to TRBD1. Germline V gene data show CDR1 as MNHEY and CDR2 as SMNVEV (reference sequence). The CDR3 runs 14 residues.

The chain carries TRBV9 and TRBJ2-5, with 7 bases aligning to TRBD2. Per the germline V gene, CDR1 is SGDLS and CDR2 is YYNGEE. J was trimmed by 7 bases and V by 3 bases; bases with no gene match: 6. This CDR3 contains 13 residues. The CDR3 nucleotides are TGTGCCAGCAGCGCGGGAGGTTTGGCGACCCAGTACTTC. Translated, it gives CASSAGGLATQYF.

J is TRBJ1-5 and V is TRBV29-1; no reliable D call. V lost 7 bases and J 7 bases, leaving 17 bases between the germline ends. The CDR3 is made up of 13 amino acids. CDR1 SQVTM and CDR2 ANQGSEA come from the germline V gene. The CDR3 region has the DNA TGCAGCGCCTTAGCAGGAGTAGGGCAGCCCCAGCATTTT. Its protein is CSALAGVGQPQHF. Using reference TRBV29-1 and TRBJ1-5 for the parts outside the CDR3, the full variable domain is SAVISQKPSRDICQRGTSLTIQCQVDSQVTMMFWYRQQPGQSLTLIATANQGSEATYESGFVIDKFPISRPNLTFSTLTVSNMSPEDSSIYLCSALAGVGQPQHFGDGTRLSIL.

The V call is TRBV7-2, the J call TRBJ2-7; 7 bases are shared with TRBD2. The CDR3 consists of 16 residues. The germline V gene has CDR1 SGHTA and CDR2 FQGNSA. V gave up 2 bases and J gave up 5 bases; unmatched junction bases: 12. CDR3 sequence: CASSLSSLSGADEQYF. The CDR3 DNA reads TGTGCCAGCAGCTTATCGTCCCTCAGCGGGGCCGACGAGCAGTACTTC. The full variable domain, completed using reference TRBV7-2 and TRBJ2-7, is GAGVSQSPSNKVTEKGKDVELRCDPISGHTALYWYRQSLGQGLEFLIYFQGNSAPDKSGLPSDRFSAERTGGSVSTLTIQRTQQEDSAVYLCASSLSSLSGADEQYFGPGTRLTVT.

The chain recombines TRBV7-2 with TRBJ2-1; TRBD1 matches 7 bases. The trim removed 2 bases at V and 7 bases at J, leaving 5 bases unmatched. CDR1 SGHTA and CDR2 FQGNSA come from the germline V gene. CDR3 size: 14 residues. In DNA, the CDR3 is TGTGCCAGCAGCTTATTTGGACAGGCAAATGAGCAGTTCTTC. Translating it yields CASSLFGQANEQFF.

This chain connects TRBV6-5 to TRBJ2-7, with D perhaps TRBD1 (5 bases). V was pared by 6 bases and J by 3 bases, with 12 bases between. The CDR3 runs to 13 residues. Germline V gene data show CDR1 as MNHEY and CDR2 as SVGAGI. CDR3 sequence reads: CASSDSLNYEQYV. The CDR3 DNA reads TGTGCCAGCAGCGACAGTTTGAACTACGAGCAGTACGTC.

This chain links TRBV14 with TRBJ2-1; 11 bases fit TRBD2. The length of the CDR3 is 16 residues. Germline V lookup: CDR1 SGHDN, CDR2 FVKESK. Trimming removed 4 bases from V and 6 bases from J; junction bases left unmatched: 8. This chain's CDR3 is CASSLLAGGSRNEQFF. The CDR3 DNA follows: TGTGCCAGCAGCCTTTTAGCGGGAGGGTCGCGCAATGAGCAGTTCTTC.

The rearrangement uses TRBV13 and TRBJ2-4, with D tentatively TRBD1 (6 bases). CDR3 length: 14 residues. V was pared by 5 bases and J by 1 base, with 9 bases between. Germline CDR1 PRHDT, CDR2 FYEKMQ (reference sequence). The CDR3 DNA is TGTGCCAGCAGCCGAACAGGGGCCAAAAACATTCAGTACTTC. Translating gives CASSRTGAKNIQYF.

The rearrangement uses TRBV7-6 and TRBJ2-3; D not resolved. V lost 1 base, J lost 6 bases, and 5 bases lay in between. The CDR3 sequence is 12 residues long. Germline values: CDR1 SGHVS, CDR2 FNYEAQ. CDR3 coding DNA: TGTGCCAGCAGCTTAGTCGGGGATACGCAGTATTTT. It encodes CASSLVGDTQYF.

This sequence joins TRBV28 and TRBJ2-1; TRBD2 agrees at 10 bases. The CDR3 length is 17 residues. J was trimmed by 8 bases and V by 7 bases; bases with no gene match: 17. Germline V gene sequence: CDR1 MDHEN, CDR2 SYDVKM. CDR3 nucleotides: TGTGCCAGCACACCGCTCCTCCTAGCGGGAGAGGTAGATGAGCAGTTCTTC. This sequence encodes CASTPLLLAGEVDEQFF.